The rows below give T cell receptor beta chains drawn from one sample of a study of blood T cells in healthy people across ages. TCRdb itself ran the 5' RACE reads through MiXCR, one entry per CDR3 protein. The sample yields 850,000 to 1,300,000 distinct CDR3 sequences, more than 35% seen once. Input material: blood. These receptors came from an older woman in good health. The CDR3 runs from the conserved cysteine through the conserved F or W. Each record gives: D gene, J gene, clone size, V gene, CDR3 length, CDR3 protein, CDR3 DNA. The D gene is left open where the match is weak. Clone size is given for some rows only: seen once, a few or many times, or a class if the clone is expanded.

D gene: TRBD2; J gene: TRBJ2-5; clone size: -; V gene: TRBV15; CDR3 length: 16; CDR3 protein: CATSPRLAGGVDEQYF; CDR3 DNA: TGTGCCACCAGCCCCCGACTAGCGGGAGGGGTGGATGAGCAGTACTTC
D gene: -; J gene: TRBJ2-2; clone size: -; V gene: TRBV27; CDR3 length: 17; CDR3 protein: CASSRLGPPRGTGELFF; CDR3 DNA: TGTGCCAGCAGTCGACTGGGACCTCCGAGGGGGACCGGGGAGCTGTTTTTT
D gene: TRBD1; J gene: TRBJ1-1; clone size: few; V gene: TRBV12-3/TRBV12-4; CDR3 length: 14; CDR3 protein: CASSGQGRGTEAFF; CDR3 DNA: TGTGCCAGCAGCGGACAGGGGAGGGGCACTGAAGCTTTCTTT
D gene: -; J gene: TRBJ1-5; clone size: few; V gene: TRBV6-2/TRBV6-3; CDR3 length: 15; CDR3 protein: CASSQRGLRDQPQHF; CDR3 DNA: TGTGCCAGCAGTCAGCGGGGTCTGAGGGATCAGCCCCAGCATTTT
D gene: -; J gene: TRBJ2-3; clone size: few; V gene: TRBV6-5; CDR3 length: 15; CDR3 protein: CASTQSLSNADTQYF; CDR3 DNA: TGTGCCAGCACCCAATCACTCTCCAACGCAGATACGCAGTATTTT
D gene: TRBD1; J gene: TRBJ2-7; clone size: -; V gene: TRBV5-1; CDR3 length: 14; CDR3 protein: CASRRGQGGYEQYF; CDR3 DNA: TGCGCCAGCAGACGCGGACAGGGGGGCTACGAGCAGTACTTC
D gene: TRBD2; J gene: TRBJ2-3; clone size: -; V gene: TRBV4-2; CDR3 length: 17; CDR3 protein: CASSRTSGSPGTDTQYF; CDR3 DNA: TGTGCCAGCAGCCGGACTAGCGGGTCCCCCGGCACAGATACGCAGTATTTT
D gene: -; J gene: TRBJ1-2; clone size: few; V gene: TRBV14; CDR3 length: 13; CDR3 protein: CASSQDVGYGYTF; CDR3 DNA: TGTGCCAGCAGCCAAGACGTGGGGTATGGCTACACCTTC
D gene: -; J gene: TRBJ2-2; clone size: few; V gene: TRBV11-3; CDR3 length: 16; CDR3 protein: CASSPISGSNTGELFF; CDR3 DNA: TGTGCCAGCAGCCCCATATCGGGGTCGAACACCGGGGAGCTGTTTTTT
D gene: -; J gene: TRBJ1-5; clone size: -; V gene: TRBV20-1; CDR3 length: 14; CDR3 protein: CSVAEGGGNQPQHF; CDR3 DNA: TGCAGTGTGGCTGAGGGCGGGGGCAATCAGCCCCAGCATTTT
D gene: -; J gene: TRBJ1-1; clone size: -; V gene: TRBV4-1; CDR3 length: 13; CDR3 protein: CASSQLQNTEAFF; CDR3 DNA: TGCGCCAGCAGCCAACTACAAAACACTGAAGCTTTCTTT
D gene: -; J gene: TRBJ2-7; clone size: -; V gene: TRBV6-1; CDR3 length: 13; CDR3 protein: CASSARLGREQYF; CDR3 DNA: TGTGCCAGCAGTGCCCGACTAGGTCGCGAGCAGTACTTC
D gene: -; J gene: TRBJ2-7; clone size: many; V gene: TRBV4-2; CDR3 length: 13; CDR3 protein: CASSQVVKSEQYF; CDR3 DNA: TGTGCCAGCAGCCAAGTAGTTAAATCCGAGCAGTACTTC
D gene: -; J gene: TRBJ2-1; clone size: few; V gene: TRBV29-1; CDR3 length: 10; CDR3 protein: CSCSRGEQFF; CDR3 DNA: TGCAGCTGTTCAAGGGGTGAGCAGTTCTTC
D gene: TRBD2; J gene: TRBJ2-1; clone size: -; V gene: TRBV20-1; CDR3 length: 15; CDR3 protein: CSAKTSGSFHNEQIF; CDR3 DNA: TGCAGTGCGAAAACTAGCGGGAGTTTCCACAATGAGCAGATCTTC
D gene: TRBD2; J gene: TRBJ2-1; clone size: -; V gene: TRBV20-1; CDR3 length: 13; CDR3 protein: CSARRVAGASTFF; CDR3 DNA: TGCAGTGCTAGAAGGGTAGCGGGAGCTTCGACGTTCTTC
D gene: TRBD1; J gene: TRBJ1-6; clone size: -; V gene: TRBV28; CDR3 length: 17; CDR3 protein: CASRQVTGTGMVSPLHF; CDR3 DNA: TGTGCCAGCAGACAAGTAACCGGGACAGGGATGGTTTCACCCCTCCACTTT
D gene: -; J gene: TRBJ2-7; clone size: -; V gene: TRBV12-3/TRBV12-4; CDR3 length: 13; CDR3 protein: CASSSRAPGEQYF; CDR3 DNA: TGTGCCAGCAGTTCAAGGGCACCGGGCGAGCAGTACTTC
D gene: -; J gene: TRBJ1-4; clone size: once; V gene: TRBV10-3; CDR3 length: 14; CDR3 protein: CAISDVQNNEKLFF; CDR3 DNA: TGTGCCATCAGTGACGTCCAGAATAATGAAAAACTGTTTTTT
D gene: -; J gene: TRBJ2-2; clone size: -; V gene: TRBV7-3; CDR3 length: 15; CDR3 protein: CASSLIGRGTGELFF; CDR3 DNA: TGTGCCAGCAGCTTAATAGGGAGGGGGACCGGGGAGCTGTTTTTT
D gene: TRBD2; J gene: TRBJ2-7; clone size: -; V gene: TRBV3-1; CDR3 length: 15; CDR3 protein: CASSHSAGGPYEQYF; CDR3 DNA: TGTGCCAGCAGCCACTCAGCGGGAGGGCCCTACGAGCAGTACTTC
D gene: -; J gene: TRBJ2-7; clone size: many; V gene: TRBV7-2; CDR3 length: 14; CDR3 protein: CASSLGPTGYEQYF; CDR3 DNA: TGTGCCAGCAGCTTAGGCCCCACGGGTTACGAGCAGTACTTC
D gene: -; J gene: TRBJ2-5; clone size: -; V gene: TRBV6-2/TRBV6-3; CDR3 length: 14; CDR3 protein: CASSYGPPEEAQYF; CDR3 DNA: TGTGCCAGCAGTTACGGCCCACCTGAGGAGGCCCAGTACTTC
D gene: TRBD1; J gene: TRBJ1-2; clone size: -; V gene: TRBV27; CDR3 length: 18; CDR3 protein: CTSSLLRGTGGAGYGYTF; CDR3 DNA: TGTACCAGCAGTTTATTAAGGGGAACAGGGGGCGCCGGCTATGGCTACACCTTC
D gene: -; J gene: TRBJ1-2; clone size: -; V gene: TRBV6-5; CDR3 length: 16; CDR3 protein: CASSYSRGSGSYGYTF; CDR3 DNA: TGTGCCAGCAGTTACTCTCGGGGTTCAGGGAGCTATGGCTACACCTTC
D gene: TRBD1; J gene: TRBJ2-5; clone size: -; V gene: TRBV12-3/TRBV12-4; CDR3 length: 16; CDR3 protein: CASSLRGTGSKETQYF; CDR3 DNA: TGTGCCAGCAGTTTAAGGGGGACAGGATCAAAAGAGACCCAGTACTTC
D gene: TRBD1; J gene: TRBJ1-1; clone size: -; V gene: TRBV6-5; CDR3 length: 15; CDR3 protein: CASRRDRGRVTEAFF; CDR3 DNA: TGTGCCAGCAGACGGGACAGGGGGCGCGTCACTGAAGCTTTCTTT
D gene: TRBD1; J gene: TRBJ1-4; clone size: -; V gene: TRBV27; CDR3 length: 14; CDR3 protein: CASSLIRGDEKLFF; CDR3 DNA: TGTGCCAGCAGTTTAATCAGGGGGGATGAAAAACTGTTTTTT
D gene: -; J gene: TRBJ2-7; clone size: many; V gene: TRBV2; CDR3 length: 10; CDR3 protein: CASRGYEQYF; CDR3 DNA: TGTGCCAGTCGAGGTTACGAGCAGTACTTC
D gene: -; J gene: TRBJ2-1; clone size: once; V gene: TRBV4-1; CDR3 length: 18; CDR3 protein: CASSQDGAGVSSYNEQFF; CDR3 DNA: TGCGCCAGCAGCCAAGACGGAGCAGGGGTAAGCTCCTACAATGAGCAGTTCTTC
D gene: TRBD2; J gene: TRBJ2-5; clone size: -; V gene: TRBV12-3/TRBV12-4; CDR3 length: 15; CDR3 protein: CASSLALGGQETQYF; CDR3 DNA: TGTGCCAGCAGTTTAGCCTTGGGGGGGCAAGAGACCCAGTACTTC